Following are 20 T cell receptor beta chains from one sample sequenced in a study of early T cells in non-severe SARS-CoV-2 infection. TCRdb ran MiXCR on the 5' RACE reads and lists one entry per CDR3 protein. The data show around 37,000 distinct CDR3 sequences, 9% seen once. The sequencing sample was made of whole blood. The receptors were sampled from an adult who was a healthcare worker with PCR-confirmed SARS-CoV-2 infection or an uninfected control (not recorded which).

This clonotype was seen ten or more times. The V and J genes are TRBV6-2 or TRBV6-3 and TRBJ2-2; 11 bases are shared with TRBD2. The trim removed 1 base at V and 5 bases at J, leaving 6 bases unmatched. In germline, CDR1 is MNHEY, CDR2 SVGEGT. The CDR3 has 17 amino acids. The DNA for the CDR3 is TGTGCCAGCAGTTACTTCAGACTAGCGGGGTTTACCGGGGAGCTGTTTTTT. Encoded protein: CASSYFRLAGFTGELFF.

This clonotype came up many times. The chain has TRBV12-5 and TRBJ2-3; D gene uncertain. Germline V lookup: CDR1 LGHNT, CDR2 FRNRAP. Trimming stripped 1 base from V and 4 bases from J, with 9 bases between. The CDR3 extends over 14 amino acids. The CDR3 loop reads CASGLDQLSDTQYF. The CDR3 nucleotides read TGTGCTAGTGGTTTGGATCAGCTCTCAGATACGCAGTATTTT.

This clonotype was counted at least ten times. The V and J genes are TRBV5-6 and TRBJ1-2; 7 bases fit TRBD1. Germline V gene lookup returns CDR1 SGHDT and CDR2 YYEEEE. This CDR3 is 15 amino acids long. J gave up 4 bases and V 5 bases, and 11 bases lay outside the gene matches. CDR3 DNA: TGTGCCAGCAGTCTAATAGGGGGCCCGAGCTATGGCTACACCTTC. Encoded protein: CASSLIGGPSYGYTF.

There are many counts of this clonotype. This rearrangement joins TRBV10-3 to TRBJ1-2, with 7 bases fitting TRBD1. Per the germline V gene, CDR1 is ENHRY and CDR2 is SYGVKD. The length of the CDR3 is 14 residues. V lost 2 bases and J lost 6; bases outside the gene matches: 6. The CDR3 DNA sequence: TGTGCCATCAGTGAGGAAGGGGGCTTAAATGGCTACACCTTC. Protein sequence: CAISEEGGLNGYTF.

The chain is built from TRBV6-6 and TRBJ2-7; D unresolved. Per the germline V gene, CDR1 is MNHNY and CDR2 is SVGAGI (reference sequence). Trimming left V 2 bases short and J 4 bases short, with 9 bases between. This CDR3 contains 13 residues. The CDR3 DNA reads TGTGCCAGCAGTTACGGCGGACGGTACGAGCAGTACTTC. Translation: CASSYGGRYEQYF.

This clonotype was seen at least ten times. The chain is built from TRBV12-3 or TRBV12-4 and TRBJ1-4, with 7 bases identical to TRBD1. The junction had 12 bases not matched to a gene; V was cut back by 6 bases and J by 8 bases. This CDR3 comprises 15 residues. In DNA, the CDR3 is TGTGCCAGCAGCGCGATAGGGGGCAAAGGAGAAAAACTGTTTTTT. It specifies CASSAIGGKGEKLFF.

This chain links TRBV29-1 with TRBJ1-1; D not resolved. Germline-derived CDR1 and CDR2 are SQVTM and ANQGSEA. This CDR3 contains 12 residues. V gave up 5 bases and J gave up 3 bases, with 10 bases separating them. CDR3 sequence reads: CSVLRPYTEAFF. In DNA form, the CDR3 reads TGCAGCGTTTTGAGACCGTACACTGAAGCTTTCTTT. Together with reference TRBV29-1 and TRBJ1-1, the CDR3 gives the full variable domain: SAVISQKPSRDICQRGTSLTIQCQVDSQVTMMFWYRQQPGQSLTLIATANQGSEATYESGFVIDKFPISRPNLTFSTLTVSNMSPEDSSIYLCSVLRPYTEAFFGQGTRLTVV.

This clonotype was seen many times. This chain uses TRBV6-5 with TRBJ2-3; 10 nucleotides line up with TRBD2. The V gene end was trimmed by 2 bases and the J gene end by 1 base; junction bases not matched to a gene: 9. This CDR3 comprises 18 residues. Germline V gene data show CDR1 as MNHEY and CDR2 as SVGAGI. This CDR3 reads CASSYLHPGTSGTDTQYF. The CDR3 DNA follows: TGTGCCAGCAGTTACCTACATCCCGGGACTAGCGGCACAGATACGCAGTATTTT.

This clonotype was detected ten times or more. This rearrangement joins TRBV7-6 to TRBJ2-3, with D perhaps TRBD1 (6 bases). V was shortened by 4 bases and J by 5 bases, with 7 bases between the two germline ends. CDR3 length: 12 amino acids. Per germline, CDR1 SGHVS and CDR2 FNYEAQ. The CDR3 sequence: CASSSQGDTQYF. The CDR3 DNA is TGTGCCAGCAGCTCACAGGGAGATACGCAGTATTTT.

This clonotype was seen once. The V gene is TRBV29-1, the J gene TRBJ2-2; TRBD1 matches 9 bases. Germline CDR1 and CDR2: SQVTM and ANQGSEA. J gave up 6 bases and V 5 bases, and 16 bases lay outside the gene matches. The CDR3 is made up of 17 amino acids. This chain's CDR3 is CSVQALKGQGSPGELFF. The CDR3 DNA reads as TGCAGCGTTCAGGCCCTTAAAGGACAGGGGTCCCCCGGGGAGCTGTTTTTT.

This clonotype appeared many times. V and J are TRBV7-3 and TRBJ2-2; 7 positions agree with TRBD1. Germline trimming cut 5 bases from V and 4 bases from J; bases unmatched to any gene: 4. The CDR3 loop spans 14 amino acids. In germline, CDR1 is SGHTA, CDR2 FQGTGA. Here the CDR3 DNA reads TGTGCCAGCAGCCACCGGGACAGCACCGGGGAGCTGTTTTTT. The encoded protein is CASSHRDSTGELFF.

In nucleotides, the CDR3 is TGTGCCAGCAGTTTAGCTCGGGCAGTCAGAACTGAAGCTTTCTTT. Residues: CASSLARAVRTEAFF. The J gene is TRBJ1-1, the V gene TRBV12-3 or TRBV12-4; D is ambiguous. The CDR3 contains 15 residues. V was clipped by 0 bases and J by 5 bases, with 13 bases between them.

The table lists this clonotype with many counts. A read error may produce the germline difference seen at one junction end. This chain joins TRBV6-2 or TRBV6-3 and TRBJ2-7, with unresolved D. The CDR3 spans 13 residues. Germline-derived CDR1 and CDR2 are MNHEY and SVGEGT. The CDR3 loop is CASSLRSSDEQYF. DNA for the CDR3: TGTGCCAGCAGCCTGAGGTCCTCCGACGAGCAGTACTTC.

In its sample, this clonotype was seen a few times. The V and J genes are TRBV12-3 or TRBV12-4 and TRBJ1-1; D possibly corresponds to TRBD1 (5 bases). Trimming stripped 6 bases from V and 1 base from J, with 15 bases between. The CDR3 runs 15 residues. CDR3 DNA sequence: TGTGCCAGCAGCTATGGACGGGGGACGAACACTGAAGCTTTCTTT. It yields the protein CASSYGRGTNTEAFF.

This clonotype has a count of ten or more. The chain combines TRBV5-1 with TRBJ1-1; D gene uncertain. The ends were cut back, 0 bases at V and 7 bases at J, with 13 bases in the middle. Looked up from germline, CDR1 is SGHRS and CDR2 is YFSETQ. The CDR3 consists of 14 residues. CDR3 amino acids: CASSLEPGVVEAFF. CDR3 in DNA: TGCGCCAGCAGCTTGGAGCCAGGCGTAGTTGAAGCTTTCTTT. Variable domain in full (rest from reference TRBV5-1 and TRBJ1-1): KAGVTQTPRYLIKTRGQQVTLSCSPISGHRSVSWYQQTPGQGLQFLFEYFSETQRNKGNFPGRFSGRQFSNSRSEMNVSTLELGDSALYLCASSLEPGVVEAFFGQGTRLTVV.

The J gene is TRBJ2-3, the V gene TRBV11-1; D may be TRBD2 (6 bases). The CDR3 consists of 15 residues. The germline gives CDR1 SGHAT, CDR2 FQDESV (reference sequence). Trimming stripped 1 base from V and 2 bases from J, with 10 bases between. The CDR3 coding sequence is TGTGCCAGCAGCTTAGGGAGGGACTTCACAGATACGCAGTATTTT. Protein product: CASSLGRDFTDTQYF.

This clonotype was detected ten times or more. The V call is TRBV3-1, the J call TRBJ1-4; a possible D gene is TRBD1 (5 bases). The CDR3 has 15 residues. Germline loops: CDR1 LGHDT, CDR2 YNNKEL (reference sequence). The V end was cut by 0 bases, the J end by 3 bases, with 8 bases between. CDR3 loop: CASSQDQGANEKLFF. In nucleotides, the CDR3 is TGTGCCAGCAGCCAAGACCAGGGTGCTAATGAAAAACTGTTTTTT.

This clonotype was seen at least ten times. V usage is TRBV29-1 and J usage is TRBJ1-1; tentatively, D is TRBD1 (5 bases). V lost 5 bases and J lost 1, with 11 bases in between. Germline lookup yields CDR1 SQVTM and CDR2 ANQGSEA. The CDR3 spans 13 residues. CDR3 sequence (DNA): TGCAGCGTTCAGCGACAGACGAACACTGAAGCTTTCTTT. Protein: CSVQRQTNTEAFF.

This clonotype showed up many times. This chain links TRBV20-1 with TRBJ2-1; weak D call: TRBD1 (6 bases). From germline, CDR1 is DFQATT and CDR2 SNEGSKA (reference sequence). The CDR3 sequence is 12 residues long. The V end lost 4 bases, the J end lost 8 bases, and 12 bases lay between the germline ends. Here the CDR3 DNA reads TGCAGTGCTACTACAGGGTTCGATGAGCAGTTCTTC. Translation: CSATTGFDEQFF.

On this clonotype itself: A much larger clone is a single base away; this may be a read error. The V call is TRBV6-5, the J call TRBJ2-1, with D uncertain. CDR3 length: 13 residues. The ends were cut back, 2 bases at V and 10 bases at J, with 12 bases in the middle. The germline CDR1 and CDR2 sequences are MNHEY and SVGAGI. The CDR3 region is CASSYQTTPEQFF. The CDR3 region has the DNA TGTGCCAGCAGTTACCAAACGACCCCCGAGCAGTTCTTC.